The 20 T cell receptor beta chains given below trace back to one sample, sequenced in a study of blood T cell repertoires in COVID-19. TCRdb's copy holds only in-frame clones and misses some; the assay was immunoSEQ multiplex PCR. The data contain tens of thousands of clones, about 86% of them seen just once; the ten biggest clones take up about 1.5%. What was sequenced was peripheral blood. Every receptor here comes from a woman between 55 and 75 years old with acute or convalescent COVID-19.

The rearrangement links TRBV2 to TRBJ2-1, with a weak D call TRBD1 (6 bases). This CDR3 region has 18 residues. Germline loops: CDR1 SNHLY, CDR2 FYNNEI. Between the trimmed V and J ends, which lost 8 bases and 6 bases, there was a span of 29 bases. Here the CDR3 DNA reads TGTGCCAGCTACCGGAAGATAGAGCAGGGGATGGGGGCCAATGAGCAGTTCTTC. This encodes CASYRKIEQGMGANEQFF. The full variable domain, with the rest looked up from reference TRBV2 and TRBJ2-1, is EPEVTQTPSHQVTQMGQEVILRCVPISNHLYFYWYRQILGQKVEFLVSFYNNEISEKSEIFDDQFSVERPDGSNFTLKIRSTKLEDSAMYFCASYRKIEQGMGANEQFFGPGTRLTVL.

The rearrangement links TRBV6-5 to TRBJ1-2; perhaps TRBD1 as D (5 bases). V was pared by 5 bases and J by 4 bases, with 14 bases between. The CDR3 spans 14 residues. Germline V lookup: CDR1 MNHEY, CDR2 SVGAGI. CDR3 DNA: TGTGCCAGCAGTCAACAGGCCGGTGGCTATGGCTACACCTTC. Translating gives CASSQQAGGYGYTF.

The chain is built from TRBV19 and TRBJ1-2; TRBD1 aligns across 8 bases. V was clipped by 3 bases and J by 5 bases; unmatched bases: 8. Germline V gene sequence: CDR1 LNHDA, CDR2 SQIVND (reference sequence). CDR3 length equals 15 residues. Here the CDR3 reads CASSIAGTGNYGYTF. The CDR3 DNA reads as TGTGCCAGTAGTATCGCCGGGACAGGAAATTATGGCTACACCTTC.

CDR3 in DNA: TGCGCCAGCAGCTTACCCTCTGGGACAGGGCAATCGTCCTCCTACAATGAGCAGTTCTTC. This gives the protein CASSLPSGTGQSSSYNEQFF. The rearrangement joins TRBV5-1 to TRBJ2-1; 9 bases are a match to TRBD1. The CDR3 is made up of 20 amino acids. The junction had 15 bases not matched to a gene; V was cut back by 2 bases and J by 0 bases. Per germline, CDR1 SGHRS and CDR2 YFSETQ.

The chain has TRBV9 and TRBJ1-1; D is perhaps TRBD1 (5 bases). Trimming took 4 bases from V and 5 from J, leaving 12 bases between them. The germline V gene has CDR1 SGDLS and CDR2 YYNGEE. CDR3 length: 13 amino acids. The CDR3 sequence is CASSTTGGTEAFF. For the CDR3, the DNA is TGTGCCAGCAGCACCACCGGGGGGACTGAAGCTTTCTTT.

The sample holds a few counts of this clone. V usage is TRBV18 and J usage is TRBJ1-1, with TRBD1 as a possible D gene (6 bases). Germline V CDR1 and CDR2: KGHSH, LQKENI. V was shortened by 6 bases and J by 5 bases, with 19 bases between the two germline ends. CDR3 length: 15 amino acids. The CDR3: CASSTRTTDRTEAFF. The CDR3 bases are TGTGCCAGCTCCACCCGCACCACGGACAGAACTGAAGCTTTCTTT.

The DNA for the CDR3 is TGTGCCAGCAGCTTGGAAAGCACAGGGAACTATGGCTACACCTTC. Amino acid sequence: CASSLESTGNYGYTF. This rearrangement joins TRBV5-4 to TRBJ1-2, with a tentative D call TRBD1 (6 bases). The CDR3 consists of 15 residues. Looked up from germline, CDR1 is SGHNT and CDR2 is YYREEE (reference sequence). The V end was cut by 0 bases, the J end by 2 bases, with 11 bases between.

The rearrangement joins TRBV4-1 to TRBJ1-1; D is perhaps TRBD1 (5 bases). The ends were cut back, 0 bases at V and 8 bases at J, with 13 bases in the middle. Germline V gene data show CDR1 as MGHRA and CDR2 as YSYEKL. The CDR3 is made up of 14 amino acids. The CDR3 nucleotides read TGCGCCAGCAGCCAAGATTTTAGGGGTCCCGAAGCTTTCTTT. It codes for CASSQDFRGPEAFF.

This chain connects TRBV7-2 to TRBJ1-2; no clear D. In germline, CDR1 is SGHTA, CDR2 FQGNSA. The CDR3 totals 15 residues. V was cut by 5 bases and J by 2 bases, with 15 bases left in between. CDR3 sequence: CASSPQRGGNYGYTF. CDR3 bases: TGTGCCAGCAGCCCTCAGAGAGGCGGCAACTATGGCTACACCTTC.

The chain combines TRBV2 with TRBJ1-1; D might be TRBD1 (6 bases). V was shortened by 2 bases and J by 3 bases, with 7 bases between the two germline ends. There are 13 residues in the CDR3. Germline V lookup: CDR1 SNHLY, CDR2 FYNNEI. CDR3 sequence (DNA): TGTGCCAGCAGTGAATCAGGGGACACTGAAGCTTTCTTT. Its translation is CASSESGDTEAFF.

The chain joins TRBV5-1 to TRBJ2-7, with D perhaps matching TRBD1 (5 bases). The length of the CDR3 is 14 residues. Trimming left V 1 base short and J 4 bases short, with 12 bases between. Germline CDR1 SGHRS, CDR2 YFSETQ. The CDR3: CASSLTTGVYEQYF. The CDR3 coding sequence is TGCGCCAGCAGCTTGACCACAGGAGTTTACGAGCAGTACTTC.

A single count supports this clone. This chain uses TRBV28 with TRBJ1-1, with D hard to call. CDR1 and CDR2 from the germline V gene are MDHEN and SYDVKM. The length of the CDR3 is 15 residues. V shed 10 bases and J shed 4 bases, with 22 bases lying between them. The CDR3 bases are TGTGCCACCATAAGCTGGGGTTTGGCGGGCACTGAAGCTTTCTTT. Protein product: CATISWGLAGTEAFF.

CDR3 in amino acids: CSVGRPDRGLLNTEAFF. The CDR3 DNA reads TGCAGCGTTGGTAGGCCTGACAGGGGGTTGTTGAACACTGAAGCTTTCTTT. This chain connects TRBV29-1 to TRBJ1-1, with 9 bases matching TRBD1. This CDR3 spans 17 amino acids. Germline CDR1 SQVTM, CDR2 ANQGSEA. V was clipped by 4 bases and J by 0 bases; unmatched bases: 12.

The DNA of the CDR3 is TGCGCCAGCAGGGAGCAAAAGACCCAGTACTTC. Protein product: CASREQKTQYF. The chain is built from TRBV5-1 and TRBJ2-5, with D unclear. V was pared by 5 bases and J by 6 bases, with 8 bases between. Germline CDR1 reads SGHRS; CDR2 reads YFSETQ. This CDR3 contains 11 residues.

The CDR3 loop is CASRVRQGGAYEQYF. DNA for the CDR3: TGCGCCAGCAGGGTACGGCAGGGGGGAGCCTACGAGCAGTACTTC. The chain recombines TRBV5-1 with TRBJ2-7, with a tentative D call TRBD1 (7 bases). The CDR3 extends over 15 amino acids. Germline CDR1 and CDR2: SGHRS and YFSETQ. The germline V and J ends were trimmed by 5 bases and 2 bases, with 17 bases remaining between them.

In its sample, this clone was seen once. The gene calls are TRBV28 and TRBJ1-2; TRBD1 matches at 10 bases. The V gene's germline CDR1 is MDHEN and CDR2 SYDVKM. The length of the CDR3 is 14 residues. The trim removed 6 bases at V and 4 bases at J, leaving 5 bases unmatched. This CDR3 is CASRGQGFLYGYTF. In nucleotides, the CDR3 is TGTGCCAGCAGGGGACAGGGGTTCCTCTATGGCTACACCTTC.

V and J are TRBV5-5 and TRBJ1-3; no clear D gene. Trimming pared 2 bases from V and 0 bases from J, leaving 9 bases between. The length of the CDR3 is 15 residues. The germline V gene encodes CDR1 SGHKS and CDR2 YYEKEE (reference sequence). The CDR3 nucleotides read TGTGCCAGCAGCTTAATAGCCGACTCTGGAAACACCATATATTTT. Its protein is CASSLIADSGNTIYF.

This clone has only a few counts. The chain employs TRBV7-2 and TRBJ1-6; tentatively, D is TRBD1 (5 bases). This CDR3 has 18 residues. V lost 2 bases and J lost 4, with 18 bases in between. In germline, CDR1 is SGHTA, CDR2 FQGNSA. CDR3 loop: CASSLRTHRRVYNSPLHF. DNA of the CDR3: TGTGCCAGCAGCTTAAGGACCCACAGGAGGGTTTATAATTCACCCCTCCACTTT.

The chain recombines TRBV27 with TRBJ2-7; 14 bases are a match to TRBD2. The J segment lost 3 bases and the V segment lost 6 bases, leaving 4 bases of the junction unmatched. Germline loops: CDR1 MNHEY, CDR2 SMNVEV (reference sequence). The CDR3 totals 15 residues. In DNA form, the CDR3 reads TGTGCCAGCAGCGAGGGACTAGCGGGAGTCTACGAGCAGTACTTC. This codes for CASSEGLAGVYEQYF.

The chain is built from TRBV14 and TRBJ2-1; D is ambiguous. Per the germline V gene, CDR1 is SGHDN and CDR2 is FVKESK. V was shortened by 5 bases and J by 2 bases, with 4 bases between the two germline ends. The CDR3 loop spans 12 amino acids. CDR3 sequence reads: CASSETYNEQFF. The DNA of the CDR3 is TGTGCCAGCAGCGAGACCTACAATGAGCAGTTCTTC.